Listed below are T cell receptor beta chains from one sample, sequenced in a study of graft-versus-host responses after intestinal transplantation. The protocol was immunoSEQ multiplex PCR, while the TCRdb copy is restricted to in-frame clones and leaves out a portion. The sample carries about 150,000 clones, nearly 95% recorded once. Their antigen targets remain unknown. This sample comprised unstimulated CD4+ T cells sorted from spleen or lymph node cells, obtained before intestinal transplant. The receptors derive from a human donor who received an intestinal transplant. Both conserved end residues are part of each CDR3. A D gene is named only where the DNA matches it firmly. The size entry is marked missing in some rows and otherwise reads once, few, many or a size class.

J gene | clone size | V gene | D gene | CDR3 DNA | CDR3 protein
TRBJ1-5 | NA | TRBV18 | NA | TGTGCCAGCTCCGGACAGCACAATCAGCCCCAGCATTTT | CASSGQHNQPQHF
TRBJ1-5 | NA | TRBV28 | NA | TGTGCCAGCCGAAACTCCGGACAGATTAAGAATCAGCCCCAGCATTTT | CASRNSGQIKNQPQHF
TRBJ1-4 | NA | TRBV29-1 | NA | TGCAGCGCCAGAACGACGGGTGAAAAACTGTTTTTT | CSARTTGEKLFF
TRBJ2-2 | NA | TRBV25-1 | NA | TGTGCCAGCGGCAAGGGAGGACTCGCGAACACCGGGGAGCTGTTTTTT | CASGKGGLANTGELFF
TRBJ2-4 | NA | TRBV5-1 | NA | TGCGCCAGCAGCTTGGGGCCGGGGTCCCCCATTCAGTACTTC | CASSLGPGSPIQYF
TRBJ2-7 | NA | TRBV11-1 | TRBD1 | TGTGCCAGCAGTCCGGGACAGGGGATATACTACGAGCAGTACTTC | CASSPGQGIYYEQYF
TRBJ1-6 | NA | TRBV7-8 | NA | TGTGCCAGCAGCTTAGCGGGGTCTAATTCACCCCTCCACTTT | CASSLAGSNSPLHF
TRBJ1-2 | once | TRBV28 | NA | TGTGCCAGCAGGGGGAACAGGGTTTCGTATGGCTACGCCTTC | CASRGNRVSYGYAF
TRBJ2-1 | NA | TRBV9 | NA | TGTGCCAGCAGCGTAGTTGGCCTAGATGACAATGAGCAGTTCTTC | CASSVVGLDDNEQFF
TRBJ2-2 | once | TRBV5-1 | TRBD2 | TGCGCCAGCAGCTTGAACAGCGGGAGGGCCCCCGGGGAGCTGTTTTTT | CASSLNSGRAPGELFF
TRBJ2-3 | NA | TRBV9 | NA | TGTGCCAGCAGCGGCGGGACTCTCTCGGGCACAGATACGCAGTATTTT | CASSGGTLSGTDTQYF
TRBJ1-3 | NA | TRBV5-5 | NA | TGTGCCAGCAGCTTGGATTGGGGGAGTGGAAACACCATATATTTT | CASSLDWGSGNTIYF
TRBJ1-2 | NA | TRBV18 | NA | TGTGCCAGCTCACCACGAGGGACGGATGGCTACACCTTC | CASSPRGTDGYTF
TRBJ2-2 | few | TRBV19 | NA | TGTGCCAGTAGGAGGGTTACCGGGGAGCTGTTTTTT | CASRRVTGELFF
TRBJ2-1 | NA | TRBV10-3 | TRBD2 | TGTGCCATCAGTAGCGGGAACTCCTACAATGAGCAGTTCTTC | CAISSGNSYNEQFF
TRBJ1-4 | NA | TRBV16 | NA | TGTGCCAGCAGCCAAGTCCCGGGTACTAATGAAAAACTGTTTTTT | CASSQVPGTNEKLFF
TRBJ2-3 | NA | TRBV7-6 | TRBD2 | TGTGCCAGCAGCCTTAGCGGGACAGATACGCAGTATTTT | CASSLSGTDTQYF
TRBJ1-2 | NA | TRBV28 | NA | TGTCTCAGTACTTCTAACTATGGCTACACCTTC | CLSTSNYGYTF
TRBJ2-2 | once | TRBV4-1 | NA | TGCGCCAGCAGCCAAGATCGAGGGTCCGGGGAGCTGTTTTTT | CASSQDRGSGELFF
TRBJ2-1 | NA | TRBV10-2 | TRBD2 | TGCGCCAGCACCAGCTTAACTAGCGGGAGCCCTAGAGGGAATGAGCAGTTCTTC | CASTSLTSGSPRGNEQFF
TRBJ2-6 | NA | TRBV30 | NA | TGTGCCTGGACCTGGGCAGGGATGTCTGGGGCCAACGTCCTGACTTTC | CAWTWAGMSGANVLTF
TRBJ2-5 | NA | TRBV28 | NA | TGTGCCAGCAGTCGGGACTACCAAGAGACCCAGTACTTC | CASSRDYQETQYF
TRBJ2-7 | NA | TRBV14 | NA | TGTGCCAGCAGCCAATCAGGGGTAATGGGGGAGCAGTACTTC | CASSQSGVMGEQYF
TRBJ1-2 | NA | TRBV5-6 | NA | TGTGCCAGCAGCTTGGCCTCGCCCTACTATGGCTACACCTTC | CASSLASPYYGYTF
TRBJ2-7 | NA | TRBV6-1 | NA | TGTGCCAGCATAGTAGCGGACACGAGTATATACGAGCAGTACTTC | CASIVADTSIYEQYF
TRBJ2-7 | once | TRBV5-4 | NA | TGTGCCAGCAGCCTTGATAAGGCCGGGTCCTACGAGCAGTACTTC | CASSLDKAGSYEQYF
TRBJ2-7 | once | TRBV11-3 | TRBD2 | TGTGCCAGCAGCCAGGTCGGACTAGCGGCCTACGAGCAGTACTTC | CASSQVGLAAYEQYF
TRBJ2-7 | NA | TRBV19 | TRBD2 | TGTGCCAGTAGTATAGGGACTAGCGCATACGAGCAGTACTTC | CASSIGTSAYEQYF
TRBJ2-1 | NA | TRBV27 | NA | TGTGCCAGCAGTTTCCTGGACGAGCAGTTCTTC | CASSFLDEQFF
TRBJ1-1 | NA | TRBV13 | TRBD1 | TGTGCCAGCAGCCGACCGGGACAGGGGGCGACTGAAGCTTTCTTT | CASSRPGQGATEAFF
TRBJ1-2 | NA | TRBV2 | NA | TGTGCCAGCAGTGAAACCTCTACATTCCGTCTCGATAGCTACACCTTC | CASSETSTFRLDSYTF
TRBJ1-6 | NA | TRBV30 | TRBD1 | TGTGCCTGGGGGACAGATAATTCACCCCTCCACTTT | CAWGTDNSPLHF
TRBJ2-1 | NA | TRBV5-1 | TRBD2 | TGCGCCAGCAGCTTGAGGACTAGCGGGTCGTACAATGAGCAGTTCTTC | CASSLRTSGSYNEQFF
TRBJ2-1 | NA | TRBV7-9 | TRBD1 | TGTGCCAGCAGCGCCAGGGGGCTATACAATGAGCAGTTCTTC | CASSARGLYNEQFF
TRBJ2-7 | NA | TRBV5-1 | NA | TGCGCCAGCAGCTTGGGGGCGGCAGGGGGGAACGAGCAGTACTTC | CASSLGAAGGNEQYF
TRBJ2-1 | NA | TRBV30 | TRBD2 | TGTGCCTGGAGCGGGGGGGCATCCTACAATGAGCAGTTCTTC | CAWSGGASYNEQFF
TRBJ2-1 | NA | TRBV6-5 | TRBD2 | TGTGCCAGCAGCCAGCCGGGACTAGCCTACAATGAGCAGTTCTTC | CASSQPGLAYNEQFF
TRBJ1-1 | NA | TRBV5-1 | NA | TGCGCCAGCTTTTCCCGTCCCACGGGGGGGGCGGAAGCTTTCTTT | CASFSRPTGGAEAFF
TRBJ2-5 | NA | TRBV9 | TRBD2 | TGTGCCAGCAGCGGAGGGGCTAGCGGGAACGGATACCAAGAGACCCAGTACTTC | CASSGGASGNGYQETQYF
TRBJ1-1 | NA | TRBV28 | NA | TGTGCCAGCAGTTTACGAGGGTGGGACACTGAAGCTTTCTTT | CASSLRGWDTEAFF